The 6 T cell receptor beta chains below come from one sample, sequenced in a study of T cell responses to AZD1222 COVID-19 vaccine. TCRdb's copy holds only in-frame clones and misses some; the assay was immunoSEQ multiplex PCR. The sample consists of roughly 120,000 clones, roughly 92% of them appearing once. The material was peripheral blood, obtained 28 days after the second AZD1222 dose. These receptors were collected from an adult who received the AZD1222 COVID-19 vaccine.

This clone was seen a few times. The chain combines TRBV30 with TRBJ1-4, with D unresolved. The CDR3 contains 13 residues. Looked up from germline, CDR1 is GTSNPN and CDR2 is SVGIG (reference sequence). V gave up 4 bases and J gave up 12 bases, with 18 bases separating them. The CDR3: CAWTPDPLGELFF. The CDR3 region has the DNA TGTGCCTGGACCCCTGACCCTCTCGGGGAACTGTTTTTT. Full variable domain (remainder filled in from reference TRBV30 and TRBJ1-4): SQTIHQWPATLVQPVGSPLSLECTVEGTSNPNLYWYRQAAGRGLQLLFYSVGIGQISSEVPQNLSASRPQDRQFILSSKKLLLSDSGFYLCAWTPDPLGELFFGSGTQLSVL.

The chain carries TRBV5-4 and TRBJ1-4, with TRBD1 matching over 9 bases. Germline V gene lookup returns CDR1 SGHNT and CDR2 YYREEE (reference sequence). The CDR3 runs to 15 residues. With 0 bases clipped from V and 8 bases from J, the junction kept 5 bases outside the gene matches. The CDR3 sequence is CASSLGTGVWEKLFF. In DNA form, the CDR3 reads TGTGCCAGCAGCTTGGGGACAGGGGTATGGGAAAAACTGTTTTTT.

The J gene is TRBJ1-5, the V gene TRBV5-1; D call uncertain. The CDR3 contains 15 residues. V dropped 4 bases and J dropped 1 base, with 12 bases sitting between them. Germline CDR1 reads SGHRS; CDR2 reads YFSETQ. Here the CDR3 reads CASSTDPGSNQPQHF. As DNA, the CDR3 is TGCGCCAGCAGCACGGACCCTGGGAGCAATCAGCCCCAGCATTTT.

The genes are TRBV4-3 and TRBJ1-1; D is uncertain. V was cut by 1 base and J by 2 bases, with 5 bases left in between. The CDR3 consists of 13 residues. Germline V CDR1 and CDR2: LGHNA, YSLEER. CDR3 protein: CASSQVVNTEAFF. CDR3 nucleotides: TGCGCCAGCAGCCAAGTAGTCAACACTGAAGCTTTCTTT.

The chain uses TRBV19 and TRBJ1-5; 7 bases fit TRBD1. This CDR3 contains 10 residues. J was trimmed by 8 bases and V by 9 bases; bases with no gene match: 1. Germline CDR1 reads LNHDA; CDR2 reads SQIVND (reference sequence). The CDR3 DNA reads as TGTGCCAGCGGACAGGAGCCCCAGCATTTT. Amino acids: CASGQEPQHF.

The chain carries TRBV7-2 and TRBJ2-5, with D unresolved. CDR3 length: 13 amino acids. The germline V gene encodes CDR1 SGHTA and CDR2 FQGNSA. V lost 4 bases to trimming and J lost 5 bases, with 11 bases between them. The CDR3 nucleotides are TGTGCCAGCAGCTCCACCACCTCCGAGACCCAGTACTTC. As protein: CASSSTTSETQYF. The whole variable domain, filled in from reference TRBV7-2 and TRBJ2-5, reads GAGVSQSPSNKVTEKGKDVELRCDPISGHTALYWYRQSLGQGLEFLIYFQGNSAPDKSGLPSDRFSAERTGGSVSTLTIQRTQQEDSAVYLCASSSTTSETQYFGPGTRLLVL.